This T cell receptor beta chain was observed in a study of regulatory T cells in long-lasting Graves disease. CDR3 regions were amplified by Arm-PCR using iRepertoire HTBI primers to build TCR beta libraries. TCRdb used MiXCR to reprocess the multiplex PCR reads, holding one entry per CDR3 protein. The profile covers 450,000 or so distinct CDR3 sequences, with about 20% appearing a single time and about 8.3% taken by the ten largest. The sample's time point: persistent/refractory GD, antithyroid drugs over 5 years with positive TRAb. The TCR library was made from RNA extracted from PBMCs. V was clipped by 2 bases and J by 5 bases, with 16 bases between them. Germline values: CDR1 SGHTA, CDR2 FQGTGA. This CDR3 region has 15 residues.

The receptor was derived from a female donor with Graves disease. The sequenced sample was peripheral blood mononuclear cells (PBMCs), obtained when the disease was refractory, from a patient treated with antithyroid drugs. The J gene is TRBJ2-7, the V gene TRBV7-3; D gene uncertain. The chain's CDR3 is CASSLGPPDIDEQYF. CDR3 DNA sequence: TGTGCCAGCAGCTTAGGCCCTCCGGATATCGACGAGCAGTACTTC.